Listed below are T cell receptor beta chains from one sample, sequenced in a study of blood T cells in healthy people across ages. One entry per CDR3 protein results from TCRdb running MiXCR on the 5' RACE reads. Of 730,000 or so distinct CDR3 sequences detected, roughly 43% appear once; the ten largest clones hold 30%. Source material: blood. The receptor set was obtained from a man aged 80 or over in good health. CDR3s include the opening cysteine and the closing phenylalanine or tryptophan. Each record gives: V gene, clone size, D gene, J gene, CDR3 DNA, CDR3 protein. D genes are given only for firm matches. A row's size may be missing; if present it is once, few, many or a size class.

v_call: TRBV6-2/TRBV6-3
clone_size: NA
d_call: NA
j_call: TRBJ1-2
cdr3_nt: TGTGCCAGCAGTCCTTCCGCGGGGCAGAGTGGCTACACCTTC
cdr3_aa: CASSPSAGQSGYTF

v_call: TRBV6-2/TRBV6-3
clone_size: few
d_call: NA
j_call: TRBJ2-7
cdr3_nt: TGTGCCAGTTCTAGAGCCGCCTACGAGCAGTACTTC
cdr3_aa: CASSRAAYEQYF

v_call: TRBV6-2/TRBV6-3
clone_size: few
d_call: TRBD2
j_call: TRBJ2-2
cdr3_nt: TGTGCCAGCAGTCCGGGACTAGCGGGAGCGTGGGAGCTGTTTTTT
cdr3_aa: CASSPGLAGAWELFF

v_call: TRBV27
clone_size: many
d_call: NA
j_call: TRBJ1-5
cdr3_nt: TGTGCCAGCAGCCCCGACGGTTTTTATCAGCCCCAGCATTTT
cdr3_aa: CASSPDGFYQPQHF

v_call: TRBV6-2/TRBV6-3
clone_size: NA
d_call: TRBD2
j_call: TRBJ2-7
cdr3_nt: TGTGCGGGGCGGCTAGCGGGGGCCAATGAGCAGTACTTC
cdr3_aa: CAGRLAGANEQYF

v_call: TRBV7-3
clone_size: NA
d_call: TRBD2
j_call: TRBJ2-1
cdr3_nt: TGTGCCAGCAGCATGATAGCGGGAGGGCACAATGAGCAGTTCTTC
cdr3_aa: CASSMIAGGHNEQFF

v_call: TRBV4-1
clone_size: NA
d_call: TRBD1
j_call: TRBJ2-1
cdr3_nt: TGCGCCAGCAGCCGAATGGGACAGAGCTCCTACAATGAGCAGTTCTTC
cdr3_aa: CASSRMGQSSYNEQFF

v_call: TRBV11-2
clone_size: NA
d_call: TRBD2
j_call: TRBJ2-4
cdr3_nt: TGTGCCAGCAGCTTAGGGCTCGGTAGCGGGAGTTTGGGAAACATTCAGTACTTC
cdr3_aa: CASSLGLGSGSLGNIQYF

v_call: TRBV2
clone_size: NA
d_call: TRBD2
j_call: TRBJ2-3
cdr3_nt: TGTGCCCTAGAGCGGGGGGAATCAGATACGCAGTATTTT
cdr3_aa: CALERGESDTQYF

v_call: TRBV30
clone_size: NA
d_call: NA
j_call: TRBJ1-1
cdr3_nt: TGTGCCTGGAGTGTCGGGACCTTGAACACTGAAGCTTTCTTT
cdr3_aa: CAWSVGTLNTEAFF

v_call: TRBV5-4
clone_size: NA
d_call: NA
j_call: TRBJ2-2
cdr3_nt: TGTGCCAGCAGCGAACGGACCCTTTTCAACACCGGGGAGCTGTTTTTT
cdr3_aa: CASSERTLFNTGELFF

v_call: TRBV27
clone_size: NA
d_call: NA
j_call: TRBJ2-4
cdr3_nt: TGTGCCAGCAGTTTATCTCAGGGTACAGCCAAAAACATTCAGTACTTC
cdr3_aa: CASSLSQGTAKNIQYF

v_call: TRBV7-8
clone_size: NA
d_call: NA
j_call: TRBJ2-1
cdr3_nt: TGTGCCAGCAGCTCGGGGCGTGGGGCCTACAATGGGCAGTTCTTC
cdr3_aa: CASSSGRGAYNGQFF

v_call: TRBV20-1
clone_size: few
d_call: NA
j_call: TRBJ2-1
cdr3_nt: TGCAGTGCTAGAGGAGTTGGGGGGAGTTACAATGAGCAGTTCTTC
cdr3_aa: CSARGVGGSYNEQFF

v_call: TRBV6-1
clone_size: NA
d_call: TRBD2
j_call: TRBJ2-3
cdr3_nt: TGTGCCACCCGGGGGGGAGGGACAGATACGCAGTATTTT
cdr3_aa: CATRGGGTDTQYF